These 20 T cell receptor beta chains originate from one sample sequenced in a study of regulatory T cells in long-lasting Graves disease. For TCR beta, libraries came from iRepertoire HTBI primers and Arm-PCR of CDR3 regions. MiXCR, applied by TCRdb to the multiplex PCR reads, yields one record per CDR3 protein. This sample carries approximately 480,000 distinct CDR3 sequences, 15% to 20% of them seen once, and the ten largest clones take about 12%. The time point here: newly diagnosed GD, antithyroid drugs for less than 3 months. PBMC-extracted RNA yielded the TCR library. The sample was also reused in another study, on T cells in Graves' hyperthyroidism and ophthalmopathy.

Sequences were derived from peripheral blood mononuclear cells (PBMCs), sampled at new diagnosis, from a patient treated with antithyroid drugs. The receptors stem from a man aged 40-55 years with Graves disease.

This clonotype was counted a few times. The chain uses TRBV4-2 and TRBJ2-1; tentative D call: TRBD2 (5 bases). The CDR3 totals 14 residues. The germline V gene has CDR1 LGHNA and CDR2 YNFKEQ. V lost 0 bases and J lost 6, with 9 bases in between. The DNA of the CDR3 is TGTGCCAGCAGCCAAGAGTCTAGCTTCAATGAGCAGTTCTTC. This gives the protein CASSQESSFNEQFF.

As to this clonotype: The junction does not match germline at one end; this may be a read error. The CDR3 nucleotides read TGCGCCAGCAGCCGGAACAGGGGAGGCACTGAAGCTTTCTTT. As protein: CASSRNRGGTEAFF. V usage is TRBV11-2 and J usage is TRBJ1-1; 7 bases are shared with TRBD1. The CDR3 totals 14 residues. From germline, CDR1 is SGHAT and CDR2 FQNNGV. The complete variable domain, with remaining parts taken from reference TRBV11-2 and TRBJ1-1, reads EAGVAQSPRYKIIEKRQSVAFWCNPISGHATLYWYQQILGQGPKLLIQFQNNGVVDDSQLPKDRFSAERLKGVDSTLKIQPAKLEDSAVYLCASSRNRGGTEAFFGQGTRLTVV.

The chain carries TRBV28 and TRBJ1-5; 7 bases match TRBD1. J was trimmed by 2 bases and V by 0 bases; bases with no gene match: 4. CDR1 and CDR2 (germline): MDHEN, SYDVKM. The CDR3 loop spans 16 amino acids. CDR3 loop: CASSLWEGAGNQPQHF. As DNA, the CDR3 is TGTGCCAGCAGTTTATGGGAGGGGGCTGGCAATCAGCCCCAGCATTTT.

Details on this clonotype: A single base separates this from a much larger clone, so it may be a read error. The chain is built from TRBV20-1 and TRBJ2-4; 7 positions match TRBD2. Germline V gives CDR1 DFQATT, CDR2 SNEGSKA (reference sequence). V was pared by 5 bases and J by 5 bases, with 6 bases of the junction left unmatched. CDR3 length: 13 residues. The CDR3 bases are TGCAGTGCTCGGGGACTAACGGAAAACATTCAGTACTTC. The encoded protein is CSARGLTENIQYF.

The chain is built from TRBV19 and TRBJ2-1, with a possible D match to TRBD2 (6 bases). Trimming removed 2 bases at V and 4 bases at J, with 21 bases between. Germline values: CDR1 LNHDA, CDR2 SQIVND (reference sequence). The CDR3 spans 18 residues. The CDR3 coding sequence is TGTGCCAGTAGTATATCTCGGGCGTCGGGAGTTGGTTACAATGAGCAGTTCTTC. Its protein is CASSISRASGVGYNEQFF.

This clonotype showed up many times. This chain connects TRBV6-5 to TRBJ2-1, with 7 nucleotides matching TRBD2. The CDR3 runs 16 residues. The V segment lost 4 bases and the J segment 0 bases; nucleotides outside the gene matches: 6. CDR1 and CDR2 from the germline V gene are MNHEY and SVGAGI. CDR3 region: CASSSEAGYSYNEQFF. CDR3 in DNA: TGTGCCAGCAGTTCAGAAGCGGGGTACTCCTACAATGAGCAGTTCTTC.

This clonotype occurred a few times. The chain is built from TRBV29-1 and TRBJ2-7; 12 bases are shared with TRBD2. CDR1 is SQVTM and CDR2 is ANQGSEA in the germline V gene. The CDR3 has 15 residues. With 6 bases clipped from V and 3 bases from J, the junction kept 9 bases outside the gene matches. CDR3 region: CSVKATSGRSYEQYF. The DNA of the CDR3 is TGCAGCGTGAAGGCGACTAGCGGGAGAAGCTACGAGCAGTACTTC.

The DNA of the CDR3 is TGTGCCAGCAGCTCCCGTTCAGGGGGCGCAAGGAGGGGGAACATTCAGTACTTC. Protein sequence: CASSSRSGGARRGNIQYF. The chain links TRBV7-3 to TRBJ2-4, with 8 bases fitting TRBD1. Per the germline V gene, CDR1 is SGHTA and CDR2 is FQGTGA. The ends lost 4 bases at V and 7 bases at J; junction bases unmatched: 18. The CDR3 is made up of 18 amino acids. Using reference TRBV7-3 and TRBJ2-4 for the parts outside the CDR3, the full variable domain is GAGVSQTPSNKVTEKGKYVELRCDPISGHTALYWYRQSLGQGPEFLIYFQGTGAADDSGLPNDRFFAVRPEGSVSTLKIQRTERGDSAVYLCASSSRSGGARRGNIQYFGAGTRLSVL.

This chain uses TRBV5-1 with TRBJ2-7; a weak D match, TRBD2 (7 bases). Trimming removed 4 bases at V and 0 bases at J, with 14 bases between. CDR3 length equals 15 residues. Per the germline V gene, CDR1 is SGHRS and CDR2 is YFSETQ. CDR3 DNA sequence: TGCGCCAGCAGCGGGAGGGGGATGAGCTCCTACGAGCAGTACTTC. This sequence encodes CASSGRGMSSYEQYF.

The V gene is TRBV28, the J gene TRBJ1-4; the match to TRBD1 covers 9 bases. V was pared by 5 bases and J by 8 bases, with 6 bases of the junction left unmatched. CDR3 size: 14 residues. Per the germline V gene, CDR1 is MDHEN and CDR2 is SYDVKM. The CDR3 here is CASSDLGQGEKLFF. DNA for the CDR3: TGTGCCAGCAGTGACTTGGGACAGGGAGAAAAACTGTTTTTT.

In this sample, this clonotype turned up many times. J is TRBJ1-4 and V is TRBV3-1; no reliable D call. Trimming stripped 4 bases from V and 8 bases from J, with 20 bases between. The CDR3 contains 16 residues. Germline CDR1 LGHDT, CDR2 YNNKEL (reference sequence). The CDR3 reads CASSPEILLGMEKLFF. CDR3 DNA sequence: TGTGCCAGCAGCCCCGAGATTCTGCTGGGAATGGAAAAACTGTTTTTT.

The V call is TRBV29-1, the J call TRBJ2-7; D is unclear. Germline V CDR1 and CDR2: SQVTM, ANQGSEA. Trimming removed 4 bases from V and 3 bases from J, with 4 bases in between. This CDR3 region has 10 residues. In nucleotides, the CDR3 is TGCAGCGTTGCCGACTACGAGCAGTACTTC. Its translation: CSVADYEQYF.

This clonotype has at least ten counts. One end of the junction does not line up with germline, which may come from a read error. V is TRBV5-1 and J is TRBJ2-7; tentatively, D is TRBD1 or TRBD2 (5 bases each). CDR3 size: 15 residues. Germline values: CDR1 SGHRS, CDR2 YFSETQ. In DNA form, the CDR3 reads TGTGCCAGCAGCTTGGCCCCCGGGACGTCCTACGAGCAGTACTTC. Translated: CASSLAPGTSYEQYF.

In this sample, this clonotype turned up many times. V and J are TRBV20-1 and TRBJ1-1; a weak D match, TRBD1 (5 bases). The germline gives CDR1 DFQATT, CDR2 SNEGSKA (reference sequence). V was cut by 0 bases and J by 5 bases, with 16 bases left in between. The CDR3 runs 15 residues. In DNA, the CDR3 is TGCAGTGCTAGAGATCTGGGACGATGGGGGACTGAAGCTTTCTTT. This sequence encodes CSARDLGRWGTEAFF.

V usage is TRBV5-6 and J usage is TRBJ2-5, with D perhaps assigned TRBD1 or TRBD2 (5 bases each). Germline CDR1 is SGHDT and CDR2 is YYEEEE. V lost 3 bases to trimming and J lost 1 base, with 19 bases between them. This CDR3 contains 17 residues. The CDR3 loop is CASSSPSGGYFQETQYF. As DNA, the CDR3 is TGTGCCAGCAGCTCTCCTTCTGGGGGTTATTTCCAAGAGACCCAGTACTTC.

This clonotype was seen at least ten times. V gene TRBV6-1 combines with J gene TRBJ2-7; 7 bases agree with TRBD2. From germline, CDR1 is MNHNS and CDR2 SASEGT. Trimming at V came to 4 bases and at J to 0 bases, leaving 6 bases not matched to a gene. The CDR3 is 15 amino acids. CDR3 in amino acids: CASSGGRASSYEQYF. As DNA, the CDR3 is TGTGCCAGCAGTGGAGGGAGGGCCAGCTCCTACGAGCAGTACTTC.

In its sample, this clonotype was seen once. The rearrangement links TRBV4-1 to TRBJ2-3; D possibly corresponds to TRBD2 (6 bases). The DNA end lines up better with TRBJ2-5; the J call may be wrong. Germline V gives CDR1 MGHRA, CDR2 YSYEKL. The CDR3 contains 18 residues. The CDR3 DNA reads TGCGCCAGCAGCCAAGGCCGGTCGGCTGATGGAGGGGTAGAGACCCAGTACTTC. Translation gives CASSQGRSADGGVETQYF.

This clonotype was recorded many times. J is TRBJ2-7 and V is TRBV2; the match to TRBD1 covers 7 bases. With 6 bases clipped from V and 0 bases from J, the junction kept 8 bases outside the gene matches. Germline CDR1 SNHLY, CDR2 FYNNEI. The CDR3 has 15 residues. The CDR3 DNA follows: TGTGCCAGCAGAACAGGGGCCCCTAGCTCCTACGAGCAGTACTTC. Protein product: CASRTGAPSSYEQYF.

Many counts were recorded for this clonotype. The chain employs TRBV18 and TRBJ2-7; TRBD1 aligns across 10 bases. V trimming: 4 bases; J trimming: 5 bases; junction bases outside the gene matches: 5. There are 14 residues in the CDR3. Germline V CDR1 and CDR2: KGHSH, LQKENI. DNA of the CDR3: TGTGCCAGCTCACACCGGGACAGGGGACACGAGCAGTACTTC. Its translation is CASSHRDRGHEQYF.

This clonotype appeared many times. The genes are TRBV5-1 and TRBJ2-7, with D tentatively TRBD1 (6 bases). The CDR3 runs 15 residues. Trimming shortened V by 5 bases and J by 3 bases, and 18 bases separated the two germline ends. Looked up from germline, CDR1 is SGHRS and CDR2 is YFSETQ. The CDR3 sequence: CASRQPGPRGYEQYF. The CDR3 DNA follows: TGCGCCAGCAGACAGCCGGGGCCCAGGGGCTACGAGCAGTACTTC.